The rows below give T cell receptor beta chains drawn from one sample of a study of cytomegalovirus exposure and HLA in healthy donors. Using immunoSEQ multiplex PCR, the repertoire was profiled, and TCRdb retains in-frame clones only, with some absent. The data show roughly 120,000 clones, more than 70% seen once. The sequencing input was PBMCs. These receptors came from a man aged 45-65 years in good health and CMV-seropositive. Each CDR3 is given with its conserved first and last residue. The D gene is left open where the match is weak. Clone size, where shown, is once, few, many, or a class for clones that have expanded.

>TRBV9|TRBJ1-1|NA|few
CASSVDRRGGPEAFF
TGTGCCAGCAGCGTAGATCGGCGGGGAGGCCCTGAAGCTTTCTTT
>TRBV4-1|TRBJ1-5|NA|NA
CASRKGPLDHTQHF
TGCGCCAGCAGGAAGGGGCCCCTTGATCATACCCAGCATTTT
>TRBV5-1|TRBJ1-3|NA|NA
CASRDSVGNTIYF
TGCGCCAGCAGGGACAGCGTGGGAAACACCATATATTTT
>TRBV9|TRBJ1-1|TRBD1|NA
CASSVGPGQGAAGEAFF
TGTGCCAGCAGCGTAGGGCCGGGACAGGGGGCTGCGGGAGAAGCTTTCTTT
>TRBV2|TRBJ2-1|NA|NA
CASSESQRKEQFF
TGTGCCAGCAGTGAAAGTCAGCGGAAGGAGCAGTTCTTC
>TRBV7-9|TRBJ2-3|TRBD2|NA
CASSPRGAGGLTQYF
TGTGCCAGCAGCCCCCGTGGAGCGGGAGGCTTAACGCAGTATTTT
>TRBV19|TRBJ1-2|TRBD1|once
CASSIVATGGYGYTF
TGTGCCAGTAGTATAGTCGCCACAGGGGGCTATGGCTACACCTTC
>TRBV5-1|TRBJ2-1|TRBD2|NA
CASSLTSGGSNEQFF
TGCGCCAGCAGCTTGACTAGCGGGGGTTCCAATGAGCAGTTCTTC
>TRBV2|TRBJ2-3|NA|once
CASMTYDSPSTDTQYF
TGTGCCAGCATGACCTACGACTCGCCGAGCACAGATACGCAGTATTTT
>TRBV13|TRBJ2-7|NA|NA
CASSLGRTYEQYF
TGTGCCAGCAGCTTAGGCAGGACCTACGAGCAGTACTTC
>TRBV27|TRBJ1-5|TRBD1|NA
CASSGTGGENQPQHF
TGTGCCAGCAGCGGGACAGGGGGCGAAAATCAGCCCCAGCATTTT
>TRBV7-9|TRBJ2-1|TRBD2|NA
CASSAGLAAYNEQFF
TGTGCCAGCAGCGCGGGGCTAGCGGCTTACAATGAGCAGTTCTTC
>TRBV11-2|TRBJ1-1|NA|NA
CASSLTPGGGLTEAFF
TGTGCCAGCAGCTTAACCCCGGGGGGAGGGCTCACTGAAGCTTTCTTT
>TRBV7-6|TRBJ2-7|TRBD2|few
CASSLYYTSGPSYEQYF
TGTGCCAGCAGCTTATACTACACTAGCGGCCCCTCCTACGAGCAGTACTTC
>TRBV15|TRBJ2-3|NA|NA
CATSRDGSWDSPDTQYF
TGTGCCACCAGCAGAGATGGCTCGTGGGACTCGCCAGATACGCAGTATTTT
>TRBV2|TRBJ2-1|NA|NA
CATRPAGIYNEQFF
TGTGCCACTCGCCCGGCAGGTATCTACAATGAGCAGTTCTTC
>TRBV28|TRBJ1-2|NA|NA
CASSLWESGYTF
TGTGCCAGCAGTTTGTGGGAGAGCGGCTACACCTTC
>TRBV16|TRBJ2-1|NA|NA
CASSQYGDYNEQFF
TGTGCCAGCAGCCAATACGGGGATTACAATGAGCAGTTCTTC
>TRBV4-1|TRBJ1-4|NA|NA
CASSLQGGTNEKLFF
TGCGCCAGCAGCCTGCAGGGAGGAACTAATGAAAAACTGTTTTTT
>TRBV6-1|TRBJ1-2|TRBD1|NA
CASSKETGVGYTF
TGTGCCAGCAGTAAGGAGACAGGGGTCGGCTACACCTTC
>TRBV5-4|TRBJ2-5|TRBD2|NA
CASSYRREPLETQYF
TGTGCCAGCAGTTACCGGCGGGAGCCGTTAGAGACCCAGTACTTC
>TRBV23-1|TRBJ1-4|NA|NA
CAEGNLGEKLFF
TGCGCGGAGGGGAACTTAGGCGAAAAACTGTTTTTT
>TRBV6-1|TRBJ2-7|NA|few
CASTRDTYEQYF
TGTGCCAGCACCCGGGACACCTACGAGCAGTACTTC
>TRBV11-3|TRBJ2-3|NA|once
CASSLGSLPGAGDTQYF
TGTGCCAGCAGCTTAGGGTCCCTTCCAGGGGCCGGGGATACGCAGTATTTT
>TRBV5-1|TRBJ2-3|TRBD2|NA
CASSSGTSGGDTQYF
TGCGCCAGCAGCTCCGGGACTAGCGGGGGAGATACGCAGTATTTT
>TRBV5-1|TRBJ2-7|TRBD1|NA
CASSSTTGSAYEQYF
TGCGCCAGCAGCTCAACGACAGGGTCTGCCTACGAGCAGTACTTC
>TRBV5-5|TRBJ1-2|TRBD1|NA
CASSLAGTGGVGYTF
TGTGCCAGCAGCTTGGCCGGGACAGGGGGCGTTGGCTACACCTTC
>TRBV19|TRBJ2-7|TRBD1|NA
CASSIGPGQGYEQYF
TGTGCCAGTAGTATTGGGCCGGGACAGGGTTACGAGCAGTACTTC
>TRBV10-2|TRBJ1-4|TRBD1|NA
CASTDRDSLNEKLFF
TGCGCCAGCACCGATAGGGACAGCTTAAATGAAAAACTGTTTTTT
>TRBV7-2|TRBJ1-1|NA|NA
CASSLSGTFEAFF
TGTGCCAGCAGCTTATCAGGGACTTTTGAAGCTTTCTTT
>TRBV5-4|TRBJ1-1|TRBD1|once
CASSFLDRGSDEAFF
TGTGCCAGCAGCTTCTTGGACAGGGGATCCGATGAAGCTTTCTTT
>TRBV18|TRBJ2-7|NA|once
CASSPQEGSYEQYF
TGTGCCAGCTCACCCCAGGAAGGATCCTACGAGCAGTACTTC
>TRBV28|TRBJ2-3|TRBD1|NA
CATRTGVGTDTQYF
TGTGCCACCCGGACAGGGGTAGGGACAGATACGCAGTATTTT
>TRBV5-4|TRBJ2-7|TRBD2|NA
CATSLSGISYEQYF
TGTGCCACCTCTCTAAGCGGGATCTCCTACGAGCAGTACTTC
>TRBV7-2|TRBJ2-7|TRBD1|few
CAILVGQGLYEQYF
TGTGCCATCCTCGTCGGACAGGGGTTGTACGAGCAGTACTTC
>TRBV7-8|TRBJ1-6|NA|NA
CASSLYRDNSPLHF
TGTGCCAGCAGCTTATACAGGGATAATTCACCCCTCCACTTT
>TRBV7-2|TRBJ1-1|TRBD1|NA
CASSARQGLRGGNTEAFF
TGTGCCAGCAGCGCTAGACAGGGGTTGCGAGGAGGGAACACTGAAGCTTTCTTT
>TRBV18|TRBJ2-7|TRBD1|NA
CASSPLRDRGTTYEQYF
TGTGCCAGCTCACCACTACGGGACAGGGGTACCACCTACGAGCAGTACTTC
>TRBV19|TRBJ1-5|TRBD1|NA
CASMVDRVQQPQHF
TGTGCCAGTATGGTTGACAGGGTGCAGCAGCCCCAGCATTTT
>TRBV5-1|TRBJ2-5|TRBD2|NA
CASSLAGSTGETQYF
TGCGCCAGCAGCCTAGCGGGGTCGACCGGCGAGACCCAGTACTTC
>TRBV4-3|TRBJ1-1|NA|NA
CASSLAGAMNTEAFF
TGCGCCAGCAGCCTCGCAGGGGCGATGAACACTGAAGCTTTCTTT
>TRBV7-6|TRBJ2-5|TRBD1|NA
CASSLWDRGAETQYF
TGTGCCAGCAGCTTATGGGACAGGGGGGCAGAGACCCAGTACTTC
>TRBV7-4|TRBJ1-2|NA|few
CASSLETELDTF
TGTGCCAGCAGCTTAGAAACCGAACTCGACACCTTC
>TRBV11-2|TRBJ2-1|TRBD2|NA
CASSLGTSGGKDNEQFF
TGTGCCAGCAGCTTAGGAACTAGCGGGGGAAAGGACAATGAGCAGTTCTTC
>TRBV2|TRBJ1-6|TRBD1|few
CASSDRGAVGSPLHF
TGTGCCAGCAGTGACAGGGGGGCGGTAGGGTCACCCCTCCACTTT
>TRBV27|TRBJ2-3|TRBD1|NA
CASSFSRGPQYF
TGTGCCAGCAGTTTTAGCAGGGGGCCGCAGTATTTT
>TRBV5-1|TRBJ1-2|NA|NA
CASSLGPGVDYGYTF
TGCGCCAGCAGCTTGGGTCCAGGGGTGGATTATGGCTACACCTTC
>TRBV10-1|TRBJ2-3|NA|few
CASSRTEAGWGTQYF
TGCGCCAGCAGTCGGACGGAGGCGGGTTGGGGTACGCAGTATTTT
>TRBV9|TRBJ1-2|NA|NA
CASSVAAGSNYGYTF
TGTGCCAGCAGCGTAGCCGCGGGATCTAACTATGGCTACACCTTC
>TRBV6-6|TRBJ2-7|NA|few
CASSYSLNRDEQYF
TGTGCCAGCAGTTACTCGTTAAACAGGGACGAGCAGTACTTC
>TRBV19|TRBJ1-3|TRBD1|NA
CASSPTGDGNTIYF
TGTGCCAGTTCTCCTACAGGGGATGGAAACACCATATATTTT
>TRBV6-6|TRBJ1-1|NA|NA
CASKRTENTEAFF
TGTGCCAGCAAAAGGACTGAGAACACTGAAGCTTTCTTT
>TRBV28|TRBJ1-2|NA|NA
CASSSGGAKTDGYTF
TGTGCCAGCAGTTCTGGGGGGGCAAAAACGGATGGCTACACCTTC